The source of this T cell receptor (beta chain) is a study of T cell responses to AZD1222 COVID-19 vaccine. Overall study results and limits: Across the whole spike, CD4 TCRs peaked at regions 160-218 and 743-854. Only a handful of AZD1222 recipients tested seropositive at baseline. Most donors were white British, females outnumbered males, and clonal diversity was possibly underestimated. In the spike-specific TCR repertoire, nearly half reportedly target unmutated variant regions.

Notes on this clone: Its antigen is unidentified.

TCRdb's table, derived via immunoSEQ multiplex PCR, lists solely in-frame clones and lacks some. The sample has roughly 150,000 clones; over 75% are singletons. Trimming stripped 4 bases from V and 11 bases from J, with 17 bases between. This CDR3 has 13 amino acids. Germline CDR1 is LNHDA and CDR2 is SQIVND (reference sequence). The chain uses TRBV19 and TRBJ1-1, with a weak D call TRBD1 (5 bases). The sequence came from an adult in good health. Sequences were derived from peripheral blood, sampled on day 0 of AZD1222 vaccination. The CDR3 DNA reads TGTGCCAGTAGTAACGAAAGGGGAATTGGTGCTTTCTTT. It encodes CASSNERGIGAFF.